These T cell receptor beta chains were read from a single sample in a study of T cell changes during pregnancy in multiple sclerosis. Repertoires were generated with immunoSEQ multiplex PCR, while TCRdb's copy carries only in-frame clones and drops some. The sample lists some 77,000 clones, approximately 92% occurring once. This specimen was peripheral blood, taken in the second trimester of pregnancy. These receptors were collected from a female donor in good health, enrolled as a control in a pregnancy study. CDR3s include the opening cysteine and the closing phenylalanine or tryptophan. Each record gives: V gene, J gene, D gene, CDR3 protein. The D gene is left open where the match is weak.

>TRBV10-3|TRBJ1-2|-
CAISVQANYGYTF
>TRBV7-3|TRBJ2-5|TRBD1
CASSPTGTVQETQYF
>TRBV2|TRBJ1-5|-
CASSDLSPQGNQPQHF
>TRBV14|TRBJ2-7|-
CASSQVHRLQYF
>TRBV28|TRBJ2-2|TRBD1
CASSFTGVRELFF
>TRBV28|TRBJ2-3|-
CASRPGGRTDTQYF
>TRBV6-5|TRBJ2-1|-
CASSTTGVYPNEQFF
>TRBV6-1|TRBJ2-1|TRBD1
CASTDRVRNEQFF
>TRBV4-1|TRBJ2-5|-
CASSQDRTFQETQYF
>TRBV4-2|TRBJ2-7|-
CASSQGRGTYEQYF
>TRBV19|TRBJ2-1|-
CASTGNRETYNEQFF
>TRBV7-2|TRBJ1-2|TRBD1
CASSQDRLGDGYTF
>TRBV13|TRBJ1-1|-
CASTRGGENTEAFF
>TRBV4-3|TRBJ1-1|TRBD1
CASSPRQGGSTEAFF